The 28 T cell receptor beta chains in this list originate from one sample, sequenced in a study of shared T cell receptors in the human thymus. Produced via immunoSEQ multiplex PCR; TCRdb's table is partial and in-frame only. Here the sample spans about 660,000 clones, about 87% being singletons. The same sample was also studied in work on human thymus T cells.

Material: thymocytes. Every receptor here comes from a boy under three years old with a congenital heart defect.

V gene TRBV15 combines with J gene TRBJ1-1; D is unclear. V lost 1 base and J lost 0, with 12 bases in between. CDR1 is LNHNV, CDR2 YYDKDF, per germline (reference sequence). The CDR3 consists of 16 residues. The CDR3: CATSRATPELNTEAFF. In nucleotides, the CDR3 is TGTGCCACCAGCAGAGCCACCCCCGAGTTGAACACTGAAGCTTTCTTT.

This clone was observed once. This chain links TRBV13 with TRBJ2-2, with 10 positions matching TRBD2. The CDR3 is 17 residues long. Germline CDR1 and CDR2: PRHDT and FYEKMQ (reference sequence). With 2 bases clipped from V and 4 bases from J, the junction kept 7 bases outside the gene matches. This CDR3 reads CASSLTYASGGTGELFF. Here the CDR3 DNA reads TGTGCCAGCAGCTTAACCTACGCTAGCGGGGGCACCGGGGAGCTGTTTTTT.

The chain has TRBV25-1 and TRBJ1-3, with TRBD1 as a possible D gene (5 bases). The germline CDR1 and CDR2 sequences are MGHDK and SYGVNS. V was trimmed by 10 bases and J by 0 bases, leaving 16 bases between them. The CDR3 has 15 residues. The DNA for the CDR3 is TGTGCCACCAGAGGGGATTCCTACTCTGGAAACACCATATATTTT. Translation: CATRGDSYSGNTIYF.

The gene calls are TRBV18 and TRBJ1-6; 7 bases align to TRBD1. The length of the CDR3 is 19 residues. The germline gives CDR1 KGHSH, CDR2 LQKENI. V shed 3 bases and J 7 bases; nucleotides not matched to a gene: 18. The CDR3, as DNA: TGTGCCAGCTCACCCCCCACCGCGGACAGGAAGGAGCTAAATTCACCCCTCCACTTT. The encoded protein is CASSPPTADRKELNSPLHF.

There are a few counts of this clone. V is TRBV21-1 and J is TRBJ2-7; the table's D call of TRBD2 was not tested on the DNA. TRBV21-1 is termed a pseudogene. This CDR3 has 12 amino acids. CDR3 DNA sequence: TGTGCCAGCAGCAAAGGGACTTACGAGCAGTACTTC. Translation gives CASSKGTYEQYF.

The chain couples TRBV6-1 to TRBJ2-7; a possible D gene is TRBD2 (5 bases). V lost 2 bases to trimming and J lost 0 bases, with 11 bases between them. The CDR3 sequence is 15 residues long. Germline loops: CDR1 MNHNS, CDR2 SASEGT. CDR3 bases: TGTGCCAGCAGTGAAAATGTAGCGAGCTCCTACGAGCAGTACTTC. The encoded protein is CASSENVASSYEQYF.

The chain is built from TRBV19 and TRBJ2-3; 11 bases map to TRBD1. Losses at the gene ends were 5 bases for V and 4 bases for J; bases not matched to a gene: 8. This CDR3 has 16 amino acids. Per the germline V gene, CDR1 is LNHDA and CDR2 is SQIVND (reference sequence). This chain's CDR3 is CASSLGDRGYADTQYF. CDR3 nucleotide sequence: TGTGCCAGTAGTCTCGGGGACAGGGGGTATGCAGATACGCAGTATTTT.

This chain links TRBV28 with TRBJ1-5; 9 bases are shared with TRBD1. V was pared by 3 bases and J by 4 bases, with 7 bases of the junction left unmatched. Germline lookup yields CDR1 MDHEN and CDR2 SYDVKM. The CDR3 sequence is 16 residues long. The CDR3 DNA reads TGTGCCAGCAGTTTCTTGGGACAGGGTGGTAATCAGCCCCAGCATTTT. This sequence encodes CASSFLGQGGNQPQHF.

The chain employs TRBV15 and TRBJ1-1; D unresolved. The germline V gene has CDR1 LNHNV and CDR2 YYDKDF (reference sequence). This CDR3 is 12 amino acids long. The V end lost 3 bases, the J end lost 1 base, and 3 bases lay between the germline ends. DNA for the CDR3: TGTGCCACCAGCAGTAGGAACACTGAAGCTTTCTTT. Translated: CATSSRNTEAFF.

This clone was detected only a few times. V and J are TRBV6-5 and TRBJ2-7; 7 bases fit TRBD1. The CDR3 length is 15 residues. Trimming removed 6 bases from V and 0 bases from J; junction bases left unmatched: 8. Germline values: CDR1 MNHEY, CDR2 SVGAGI. CDR3 residues: CASSPSRTGSYEQYF. The CDR3 DNA reads TGTGCCAGCAGCCCCTCCCGGACAGGCTCCTACGAGCAGTACTTC.

This rearrangement joins TRBV4-3 to TRBJ1-5; 8 nucleotides line up with TRBD1. Germline lookup yields CDR1 LGHNA and CDR2 YSLEER. The J segment lost 5 bases and the V segment lost 4 bases, leaving 4 bases of the junction unmatched. The CDR3 contains 14 residues. The CDR3 DNA sequence: TGCGCCAGCAGCCCTGGGACAGGCGATCAGCCCCAGCATTTT. Translation gives CASSPGTGDQPQHF.

V usage is TRBV28 and J usage is TRBJ1-5; D call uncertain. V lost 5 bases and J 9 bases, leaving 11 bases between the germline ends. The CDR3 consists of 12 residues. Germline V gives CDR1 MDHEN, CDR2 SYDVKM. The CDR3 nucleotides are TGTGCCAGCAGTAGGCTGACGGGGCCCCAGCATTTT. Translation gives CASSRLTGPQHF.

The V call is TRBV14, the J call TRBJ2-7, with 11 positions matching TRBD2. Germline loops: CDR1 SGHDN, CDR2 FVKESK. The trim removed 0 bases at V and 4 bases at J, leaving 5 bases unmatched. The CDR3 runs 16 residues. Here the CDR3 reads CASSQDRLAGMYEQYF. DNA for the CDR3: TGTGCCAGCAGCCAAGACAGACTAGCGGGAATGTACGAGCAGTACTTC.

In this sample, this clone turned up once. J is TRBJ2-1 and V is TRBV4-1; 9 nucleotides align to TRBD1. J lost 2 bases, V lost 0 bases, and 5 bases had no gene match. Germline CDR1 and CDR2: MGHRA and YSYEKL. The CDR3 length is 17 residues. CDR3 amino acids: CASSQEQYRGPYNEQFF. CDR3 nucleotides: TGCGCCAGCAGCCAAGAACAATACAGGGGGCCCTACAATGAGCAGTTCTTC.

The chain is built from TRBV4-1 and TRBJ2-4; perhaps TRBD2 as D (6 bases). Germline CDR1 is MGHRA and CDR2 is YSYEKL. Trimming removed 0 bases at V and 0 bases at J, with 18 bases between. CDR3 length: 19 residues. CDR3 nucleotide sequence: TGCGCCAGCAGCCAAGATCGGGAGAGTAGGGATCTAGCCAAAAACATTCAGTACTTC. Translated, it gives CASSQDRESRDLAKNIQYF.

This clone is a singleton in its sample. This same CDR3 is encoded by further DNA sequences in the sample. The chain employs TRBV27 and TRBJ1-4; D gene unclear. The CDR3 contains 14 residues. Trimming removed 4 bases at V and 0 bases at J, with 6 bases between. Germline V lookup: CDR1 MNHEY, CDR2 SMNVEV (reference sequence). The CDR3 region has the DNA TGTGCCAGCAGTTCCGGTGCAACTAATGAAAAACTGTTTTTT. Its translation: CASSSGATNEKLFF. The variable domain in full, with the rest retrieved from reference TRBV27 and TRBJ1-4, is EAQVTQNPRYLITVTGKKLTVTCSQNMNHEYMSWYRQDPGLGLRQIYYSMNVEVTDKGDVPEGYKVSRKEKRNFPLILESPSPNQTSLYFCASSSGATNEKLFFGSGTQLSVL.

The rearrangement joins TRBV4-3 to TRBJ2-5; maybe TRBD2 (6 bases). Germline V gene lookup returns CDR1 LGHNA and CDR2 YSLEER. The germline V and J ends were trimmed by 6 bases and 5 bases, with 34 bases remaining between them. The CDR3 consists of 20 residues. CDR3 residues: CASRRSLGSQEGCGEETQYF. CDR3 sequence (DNA): TGCGCCAGCAGACGGAGCTTAGGGTCACAGGAGGGATGTGGGGAGGAGACCCAGTACTTC.

This clone was seen a handful of times. The rearrangement links TRBV28 to TRBJ1-5; 8 positions agree with TRBD1. The CDR3 covers 15 residues. V lost 9 bases to trimming and J lost 4 bases; unmatched junction nucleotides: 11. Per the germline V gene, CDR1 is MDHEN and CDR2 is SYDVKM. The CDR3 sequence: CASLDRGGWNQPQHF. CDR3 coding DNA: TGTGCCAGTCTAGACAGGGGTGGGTGGAATCAGCCCCAGCATTTT.

The chain carries TRBV2 and TRBJ1-6, with D tentatively TRBD1 (5 bases). The CDR3 contains 19 residues. Trimming stripped 5 bases from V and 3 bases from J, with 23 bases between. Germline V lookup: CDR1 SNHLY, CDR2 FYNNEI. CDR3 sequence: CASSRGGQEPPNYNSPLHF. Here the CDR3 DNA reads TGTGCCAGCAGTAGGGGCGGCCAGGAACCCCCCAACTATAATTCACCCCTCCACTTT.

The chain employs TRBV15 and TRBJ1-1; 8 bases align to TRBD1. Germline CDR1 is LNHNV and CDR2 is YYDKDF (reference sequence). The J segment lost 1 base and the V segment lost 3 bases, leaving 7 bases of the junction unmatched. The CDR3 has 16 residues. CDR3 residues: CATSSLDRAKNTEAFF. CDR3 in DNA: TGTGCCACCAGCAGTTTGGACAGGGCGAAGAACACTGAAGCTTTCTTT.

This clone was counted between two and nine times. The V and J genes are TRBV6-5 and TRBJ1-4; tentative D call: TRBD1 (5 bases). The V gene lost 5 bases and the J gene lost 8 bases, with 15 bases spanning the gap. This CDR3 has 14 residues. CDR1 and CDR2 from the germline V gene are MNHEY and SVGAGI. The chain's CDR3 is CASSQDREGEKLFF. CDR3 nucleotide sequence: TGTGCCAGCAGTCAGGACCGGGAGGGGGAAAAACTGTTTTTT.

As to this clone: At one end, the junction sequence differs from germline, possibly due to a read error. The rearrangement joins TRBV7-7 to TRBJ1-6; D unresolved. This CDR3 is built from 18 residues. Germline V lookup: CDR1 SSHAT, CDR2 FNYEAQ (reference sequence). The CDR3 protein is CASSLGCYSDSYNSPLHF. The CDR3 nucleotides read TGTGCTAGCAGCTTAGGGTGCTACAGTGACTCCTATAATTCACCCCTCCACTTT.

V gene TRBV6-5 combines with J gene TRBJ2-7; D not resolved. Germline V gene sequence: CDR1 MNHEY, CDR2 SVGAGI. Trimming removed 7 bases from V and 3 bases from J, with 10 bases in between. The CDR3 length is 12 residues. The CDR3 DNA sequence: TGTGCCAGCACCAATCGGTACTACGAGCAGTACTTC. Residues: CASTNRYYEQYF.

The chain has TRBV25-1 and TRBJ1-1, with 9 positions matching TRBD1. The germline V gene encodes CDR1 MGHDK and CDR2 SYGVNS. CDR3 size: 14 residues. Germline trimming cut 6 bases from V and 1 base from J; bases unmatched to any gene: 3. The CDR3 sequence: CASSKGQGNTEAFF. In nucleotides, the CDR3 is TGTGCCAGCAGCAAGGGACAGGGGAACACTGAAGCTTTCTTT.

The chain recombines TRBV11-2 with TRBJ1-1; TRBD1 matches at 8 bases. This CDR3 spans 14 amino acids. Germline CDR1 is SGHAT and CDR2 is FQNNGV. V gave up 4 bases and J gave up 4 bases; unmatched junction bases: 5. The CDR3 reads CASSYDRGGTEAFF. The CDR3 DNA is TGTGCCAGCAGCTACGACAGGGGAGGCACTGAAGCTTTCTTT.

V usage is TRBV27 and J usage is TRBJ2-1; D unclear. This CDR3 spans 14 amino acids. Germline V lookup: CDR1 MNHEY, CDR2 SMNVEV (reference sequence). The ends were cut back, 4 bases at V and 0 bases at J, with 7 bases in the middle. The CDR3 DNA reads as TGTGCCAGCAGTTCGAACTTCTCCTACAATGAGCAGTTCTTC. This gives the protein CASSSNFSYNEQFF.

This clone was observed once. CDR3 sequence: CASSGGNTGELFF. As DNA, the CDR3 is TGTGCCAGCAGCGGAGGGAACACCGGGGAGCTGTTTTTT. This chain connects TRBV5-8 to TRBJ2-2; D possibly corresponds to TRBD2 (5 bases). Deletions cut 4 bases from V and 1 base from J, with 5 bases between. Germline CDR1 and CDR2: SGHTS and YDEGEE. The CDR3 is 13 amino acids.

The J gene is TRBJ1-3, the V gene TRBV5-1; D is undetermined. This CDR3 has 17 residues. In germline, CDR1 is SGHRS, CDR2 YFSETQ. With 4 bases removed from V and 2 bases from J, the gap between germline ends came to 19 bases. The CDR3 sequence is CASSPQGPGSAGNTIYF. Written as DNA, the CDR3 is TGCGCCAGCAGCCCTCAAGGACCGGGGAGTGCTGGAAACACCATATATTTT.